This T cell receptor (beta chain) was captured in a study of blood T cell repertoires in COVID-19. The V gene's germline CDR1 is SGHVS and CDR2 FNYEAQ. The CDR3 has 17 amino acids. Losses at the gene ends were 3 bases for V and 4 bases for J; bases not matched to a gene: 10. Profiling relied on immunoSEQ multiplex PCR, and the TCRdb table lists in-frame clones only, not all of them. The sample has some 120,000 clones, roughly 72% seen once. The origin of this receptor is a human donor in a cohort sampled during active COVID-19. Sequences were obtained from peripheral blood. The chain is built from TRBV7-6 and TRBJ2-5; TRBD1 matches at 11 bases. The CDR3 loop is CASSFHSGQGARETQYF. Written as DNA, the CDR3 is TGTGCCAGCAGCTTTCACTCCGGACAGGGGGCGCGAGAGACCCAGTACTTC.